These 15 T cell receptor beta chains came from one sample sequenced in a study of blood T cells in healthy people across ages (dated by TCRdb to 2014 to 2015). The library came from 5' RACE. TCRdb lists the instrument as Illumina HiSeq 2500. A second PCR of about 7 to 12 cycles was run with a J-beta primer mix and a sample-barcoded 5' primer. In-frame beta chains were kept once TCRdb had trimmed the public reads at Q25 with fastp and called clones with MiXCR. Each record represents a unique CDR3 protein, reported with the most common genes and DNA among its rows. Recorded for this sample are 1 million or so distinct CDR3 sequences; roughly a quarter of them occurred a single time. The top ten clones comprise around 0.7% of the sample. Separately, the same data were catalogued under a study of T cells of mothers and their children.

Source material: blood. The receptors shown here come from a girl between 2 and 10 years old in good health.

This clonotype has more than one count but fewer than ten. This chain joins TRBV5-1 and TRBJ1-1; 10 bases align to TRBD1. Per the germline V gene, CDR1 is SGHRS and CDR2 is YFSETQ. With 0 bases clipped from V and 5 bases from J, the junction kept 4 bases outside the gene matches. This CDR3 region has 15 residues. The CDR3 here is CASSLEGQGRTEAFF. DNA of the CDR3: TGCGCCAGCAGCTTGGAGGGACAGGGGCGGACTGAAGCTTTCTTT.

The CDR3 region has the DNA TGTGCCAGCAGCTTAGAGGGGGGCCCTAGCACAGATACGCAGTATTTT. The encoded protein is CASSLEGGPSTDTQYF. The V and J genes are TRBV7-9 and TRBJ2-3; D tentatively reads TRBD1 or TRBD2 (6 bases each). Germline CDR1 SEHNR, CDR2 FQNEAQ (reference sequence). The germline V and J ends were trimmed by 1 base and 0 bases, with 11 bases remaining between them. The CDR3 has 16 amino acids.

As for this clonotype: One end of the junction varies from germline; a read error may be responsible. The chain combines TRBV6-1 with TRBJ1-2, with 7 bases identical to TRBD1. This CDR3 region has 14 residues. CDR1 MNHNS and CDR2 SASEGT come from the germline V gene. The DNA of the CDR3 is TGTGCCGGCAGGCCCGGGACAGACCTCTATGGCTACACCTTC. Its protein product is CAGRPGTDLYGYTF.

This chain links TRBV20-1 with TRBJ2-5, with 7 bases matching TRBD2. V was pared by 1 base and J by 3 bases, with 5 bases of the junction left unmatched. This CDR3 has 14 amino acids. CDR1 DFQATT and CDR2 SNEGSKA come from the germline V gene (reference sequence). CDR3: CSARGILAEETQYF. CDR3 coding DNA: TGCAGTGCTAGAGGTATCCTAGCGGAAGAGACCCAGTACTTC.

The gene calls are TRBV29-1 and TRBJ2-5; D remains ambiguous. Germline V CDR1 and CDR2: SQVTM, ANQGSEA. The V end lost 4 bases, the J end lost 5 bases, and 11 bases lay between the germline ends. The CDR3 spans 12 residues. In DNA, the CDR3 is TGCAGCGTTGCTGGTTTCGGGGAGACCCAGTACTTC. It is translated as CSVAGFGETQYF. Variable domain in full (rest from reference TRBV29-1 and TRBJ2-5): SAVISQKPSRDICQRGTSLTIQCQVDSQVTMMFWYRQQPGQSLTLIATANQGSEATYESGFVIDKFPISRPNLTFSTLTVSNMSPEDSSIYLCSVAGFGETQYFGPGTRLLVL.

The V gene is TRBV7-7, the J gene TRBJ2-2, with D tentatively TRBD2 (6 bases). The CDR3 loop spans 17 amino acids. Germline V lookup: CDR1 SSHAT, CDR2 FNYEAQ (reference sequence). The CDR3 region is CASGVLYDGTNTGELFF. DNA of the CDR3: TGTGCTAGCGGCGTTCTGTACGACGGGACGAACACCGGGGAGCTGTTTTTT. The full variable domain, its missing parts supplied by reference TRBV7-7 and TRBJ2-2, is GAGVSQSPRYKVTKRGQDVTLRCDPISSHATLYWYQQALGQGPEFLTYFNYEAQPDKSGLPSDRFSAERPEGSISTLTIQRTEQRDSAMYRCASGVLYDGTNTGELFFGEGSRLTVL.

J is TRBJ2-3 and V is TRBV25-1; D call uncertain. With 5 bases removed from V and 1 base from J, the gap between germline ends came to 10 bases. The CDR3 has 14 residues. CDR1 is MGHDK, CDR2 SYGVNS, per germline. Here the CDR3 reads CASSTIPRTDTQYF. Written as DNA, the CDR3 is TGTGCCAGCAGTACCATACCCCGCACAGATACGCAGTATTTT.

The V and J genes are TRBV27 and TRBJ1-2; tentative D call: TRBD1 (5 bases). The CDR3 sequence is 14 residues long. Trimming took off 6 bases at V and 4 bases at J, with 15 bases between the two ends. Per the germline V gene, CDR1 is MNHEY and CDR2 is SMNVEV (reference sequence). CDR3: CASSLQAGGYGYTF. The DNA of the CDR3 is TGTGCCAGCAGCTTACAGGCTGGGGGCTATGGCTACACCTTC.

There are a few counts of this clonotype. The V call is TRBV2, the J call TRBJ2-5; D could derive from TRBD1 or TRBD2 (5 bases each). Looked up from germline, CDR1 is SNHLY and CDR2 is FYNNEI. The V end lost 6 bases, the J end lost 2 bases, and 16 bases lay between the germline ends. The CDR3 loop spans 15 amino acids. CDR3 amino acids: CASRSLRDPQETQYF. Here the CDR3 DNA reads TGTGCCAGCAGAAGCTTAAGGGACCCACAAGAGACCCAGTACTTC.

The rearrangement links TRBV5-1 to TRBJ2-1; D remains unclear. The CDR3 has 15 residues. Trimming removed 0 bases from V and 0 bases from J, with 7 bases in between. CDR1 and CDR2 from the germline V gene are SGHRS and YFSETQ. CDR3 in DNA: TGCGCCAGCAGCTTGGAGGACGGCTCCTACAATGAGCAGTTCTTC. Protein product: CASSLEDGSYNEQFF.

The chain has TRBV12-3 or TRBV12-4 and TRBJ1-2; maybe TRBD1 (5 bases). The CDR3 is made up of 15 amino acids. The V end was cut by 6 bases, the J end by 1 base, with 15 bases between. The CDR3 reads CASSSDRQYNYGYTF. The CDR3 region has the DNA TGTGCCAGCAGCTCCGACAGACAGTATAACTATGGCTACACCTTC.

V gene TRBV7-9 combines with J gene TRBJ1-1, with TRBD1 as a possible D gene (6 bases). Trimming removed 4 bases from V and 5 bases from J, with 17 bases in between. The CDR3 covers 15 residues. Looked up from germline, CDR1 is SEHNR and CDR2 is FQNEAQ (reference sequence). DNA for the CDR3: TGTGCCAGCAGCTGGGCATCGGGGGCGGGAACTGAAGCTTTCTTT. Encoded protein: CASSWASGAGTEAFF.

There are a few counts of this clonotype. The chain employs TRBV29-1 and TRBJ2-6; no clear D gene. V lost 6 bases to trimming and J lost 4 bases, with 10 bases between them. CDR3 length equals 13 residues. The germline V gene has CDR1 SQVTM and CDR2 ANQGSEA. In DNA form, the CDR3 reads TGCAGCGTCTGGAGATCAGGGGCCAACGTCCTGACTTTC. It translates to CSVWRSGANVLTF.

The rearrangement uses TRBV7-9 and TRBJ2-1, with unresolved D. Germline V gene sequence: CDR1 SEHNR, CDR2 FQNEAQ (reference sequence). This CDR3 is built from 15 residues. Trimming cost V 0 bases and J 3 bases, with 9 bases left between them. The CDR3 nucleotides read TGTGCCAGCAGCTTAGCGCTAAACTACTACAATGAGCAGTTCTTC. It codes for CASSLALNYYNEQFF.

CDR3 protein: CASSSSTGFSGGYTF. CDR3 in DNA: TGTGCCAGCAGTTCAAGTACAGGGTTTTCCGGAGGCTACACCTTC. The chain links TRBV27 to TRBJ1-2; a possible D gene is TRBD1 (6 bases). CDR3 length equals 15 residues. Per the germline V gene, CDR1 is MNHEY and CDR2 is SMNVEV (reference sequence). V lost 4 bases and J lost 8, with 20 bases in between.